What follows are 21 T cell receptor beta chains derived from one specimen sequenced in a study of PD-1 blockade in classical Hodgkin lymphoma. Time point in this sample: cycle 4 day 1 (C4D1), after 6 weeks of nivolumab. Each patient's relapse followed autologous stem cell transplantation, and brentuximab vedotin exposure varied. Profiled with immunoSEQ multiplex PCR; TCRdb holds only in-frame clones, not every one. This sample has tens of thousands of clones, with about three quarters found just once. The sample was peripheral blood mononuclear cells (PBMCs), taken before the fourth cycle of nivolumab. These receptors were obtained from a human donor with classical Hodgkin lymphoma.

In DNA form, the CDR3 reads TGCGCCAGCAGCTTATCCTCCTGGGGACAGGGCTACGCAGATACGCAGTATTTT. Translated: CASSLSSWGQGYADTQYF. This sequence joins TRBV5-1 and TRBJ2-3; 9 nucleotides match TRBD1. The CDR3 covers 18 residues. Looked up from germline, CDR1 is SGHRS and CDR2 is YFSETQ. Germline trimming cut 2 bases from V and 4 bases from J; bases unmatched to any gene: 14.

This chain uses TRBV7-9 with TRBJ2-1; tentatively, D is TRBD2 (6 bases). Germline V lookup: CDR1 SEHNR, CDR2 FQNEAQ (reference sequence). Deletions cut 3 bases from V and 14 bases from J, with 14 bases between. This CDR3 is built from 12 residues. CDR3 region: CASSLTNGGEFF. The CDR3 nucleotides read TGTGCCAGCAGCTTGACGAACGGGGGAGAGTTCTTC.

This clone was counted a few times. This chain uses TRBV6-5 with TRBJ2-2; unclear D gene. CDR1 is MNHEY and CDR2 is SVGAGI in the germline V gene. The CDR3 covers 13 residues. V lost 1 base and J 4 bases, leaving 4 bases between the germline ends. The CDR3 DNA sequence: TGTGCCAGCAGTTACTTGGGCACCGGGGAGCTGTTTTTT. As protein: CASSYLGTGELFF.

This CDR3 reads CASSIAGSGNTIYF. The CDR3 region has the DNA TGTGCCAGCAGTATAGCAGGGTCTGGAAACACCATATATTTT. The rearrangement links TRBV27 to TRBJ1-3; weak D call: TRBD1 (5 bases). The CDR3 covers 14 residues. Per germline, CDR1 MNHEY and CDR2 SMNVEV (reference sequence). Trimming left V 5 bases short and J 1 base short, with 9 bases between.

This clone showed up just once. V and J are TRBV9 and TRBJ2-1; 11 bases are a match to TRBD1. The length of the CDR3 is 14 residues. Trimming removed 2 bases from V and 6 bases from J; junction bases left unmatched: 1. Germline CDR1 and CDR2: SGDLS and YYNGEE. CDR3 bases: TGTGCCAGCAGCGTTGGGACAGGGGGCAATGAGCAGTTCTTC. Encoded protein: CASSVGTGGNEQFF.

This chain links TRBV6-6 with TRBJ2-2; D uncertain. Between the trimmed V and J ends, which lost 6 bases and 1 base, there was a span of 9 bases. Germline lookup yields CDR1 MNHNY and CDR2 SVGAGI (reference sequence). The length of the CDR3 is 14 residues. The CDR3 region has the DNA TGTGCCAGCAGCCCAAGGTTGAACACCGGGGAGCTGTTTTTT. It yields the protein CASSPRLNTGELFF.

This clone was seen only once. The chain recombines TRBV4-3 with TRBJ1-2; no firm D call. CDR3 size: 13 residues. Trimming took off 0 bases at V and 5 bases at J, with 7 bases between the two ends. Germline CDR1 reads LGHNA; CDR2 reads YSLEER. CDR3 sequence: CASSQDLEYGYTF. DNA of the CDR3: TGCGCCAGCAGCCAAGACCTGGAGTATGGCTACACCTTC.

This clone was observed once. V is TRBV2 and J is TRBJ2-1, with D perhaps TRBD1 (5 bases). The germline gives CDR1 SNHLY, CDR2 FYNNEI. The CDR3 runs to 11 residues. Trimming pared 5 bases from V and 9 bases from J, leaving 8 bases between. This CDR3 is CASSSGFEQFF. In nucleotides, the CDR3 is TGTGCCAGCAGTTCAGGGTTTGAGCAGTTCTTC.

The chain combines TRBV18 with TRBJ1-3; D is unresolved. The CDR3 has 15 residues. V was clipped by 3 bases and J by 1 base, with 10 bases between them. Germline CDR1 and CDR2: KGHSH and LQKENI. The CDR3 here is CASSPRRASGNTIYF. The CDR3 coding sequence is TGTGCCAGCTCACCCCGCAGAGCTTCTGGAAACACCATATATTTT.

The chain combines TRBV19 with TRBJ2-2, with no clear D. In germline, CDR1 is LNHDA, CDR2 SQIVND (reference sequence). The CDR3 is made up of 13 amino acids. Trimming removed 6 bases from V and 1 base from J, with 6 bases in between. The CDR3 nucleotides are TGTGCCAGTAGATTTGGGAACACCGGGGAGCTGTTTTTT. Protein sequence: CASRFGNTGELFF.

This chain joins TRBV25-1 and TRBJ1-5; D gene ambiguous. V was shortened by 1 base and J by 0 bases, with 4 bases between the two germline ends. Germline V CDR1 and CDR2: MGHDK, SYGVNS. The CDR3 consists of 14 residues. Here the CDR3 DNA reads TGTGCCAGCAGTGAATTTTTTAGCAATCAGCCCCAGCATTTT. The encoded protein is CASSEFFSNQPQHF. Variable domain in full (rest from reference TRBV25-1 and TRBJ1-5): EADIYQTPRYLVIGTGKKITLECSQTMGHDKMYWYQQDPGMELHLIHYSYGVNSTEKGDLSSESTVSRIRTEHFPLTLESARPSHTSQYLCASSEFFSNQPQHFGDGTRLSIL.

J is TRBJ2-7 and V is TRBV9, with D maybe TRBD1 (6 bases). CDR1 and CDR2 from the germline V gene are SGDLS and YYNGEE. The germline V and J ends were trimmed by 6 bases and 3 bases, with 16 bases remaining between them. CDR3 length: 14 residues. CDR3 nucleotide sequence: TGTGCCAGCACCCCTACAGGGTCCAGCTACGAGCAGTACTTC. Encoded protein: CASTPTGSSYEQYF.

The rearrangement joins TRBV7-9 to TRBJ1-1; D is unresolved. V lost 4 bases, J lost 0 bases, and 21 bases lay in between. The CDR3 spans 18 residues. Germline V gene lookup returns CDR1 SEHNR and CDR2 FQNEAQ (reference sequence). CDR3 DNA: TGTGCCAGCAGCTCACAGAGGACTGCGTTTAGATTGAACACTGAAGCTTTCTTT. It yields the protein CASSSQRTAFRLNTEAFF.

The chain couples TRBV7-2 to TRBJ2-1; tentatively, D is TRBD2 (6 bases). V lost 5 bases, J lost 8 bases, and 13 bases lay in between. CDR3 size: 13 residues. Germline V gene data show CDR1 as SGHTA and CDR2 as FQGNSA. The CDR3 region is CASSPPWGDEQFF. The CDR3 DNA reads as TGTGCCAGCAGCCCCCCGTGGGGGGATGAGCAGTTCTTC.

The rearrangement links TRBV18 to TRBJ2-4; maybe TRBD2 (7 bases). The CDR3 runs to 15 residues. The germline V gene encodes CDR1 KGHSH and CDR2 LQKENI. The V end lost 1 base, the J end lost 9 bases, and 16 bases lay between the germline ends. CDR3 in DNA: TGTGCCAGCTCACCACGACGGGGGGACATGGTCATTCAGTACTTC. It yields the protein CASSPRRGDMVIQYF.

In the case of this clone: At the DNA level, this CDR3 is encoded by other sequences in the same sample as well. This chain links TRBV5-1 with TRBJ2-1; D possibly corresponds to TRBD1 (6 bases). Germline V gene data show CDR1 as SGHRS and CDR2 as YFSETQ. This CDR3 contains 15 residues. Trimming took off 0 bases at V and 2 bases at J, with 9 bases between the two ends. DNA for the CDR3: TGCGCCAGCAGCTTGGTGGGGGCGACCTACAATGAGCAGTTCTTC. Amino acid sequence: CASSLVGATYNEQFF. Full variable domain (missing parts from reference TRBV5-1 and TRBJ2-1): KAGVTQTPRYLIKTRGQQVTLSCSPISGHRSVSWYQQTPGQGLQFLFEYFSETQRNKGNFPGRFSGRQFSNSRSEMNVSTLELGDSALYLCASSLVGATYNEQFFGPGTRLTVL.

The CDR3 region is CASSLDRGVYYEQYF. CDR3 in DNA: TGTGCCAGCAGCTTAGACAGGGGCGTCTACTACGAGCAGTACTTC. The rearrangement uses TRBV7-9 and TRBJ2-7, with 7 bases matching TRBD1. V gave up 1 base and J gave up 3 bases; unmatched junction bases: 6. Looked up from germline, CDR1 is SEHNR and CDR2 is FQNEAQ (reference sequence). This CDR3 contains 15 residues.

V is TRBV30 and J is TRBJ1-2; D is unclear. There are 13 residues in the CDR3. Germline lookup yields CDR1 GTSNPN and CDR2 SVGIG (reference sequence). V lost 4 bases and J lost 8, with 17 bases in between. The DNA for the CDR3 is TGTGCCTGGAACGACGGATCCCCCGCAGGCTACACCTTC. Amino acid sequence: CAWNDGSPAGYTF.

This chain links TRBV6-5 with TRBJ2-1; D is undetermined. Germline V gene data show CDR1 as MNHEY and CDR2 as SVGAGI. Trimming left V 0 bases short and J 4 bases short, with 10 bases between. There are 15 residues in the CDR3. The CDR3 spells CASSYSAGDYNEQFF. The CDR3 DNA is TGTGCCAGCAGTTACTCCGCTGGGGATTACAATGAGCAGTTCTTC.

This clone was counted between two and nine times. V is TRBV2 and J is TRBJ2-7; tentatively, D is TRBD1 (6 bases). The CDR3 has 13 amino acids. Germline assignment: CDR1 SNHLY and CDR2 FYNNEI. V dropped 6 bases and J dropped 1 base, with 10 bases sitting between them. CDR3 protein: CASRVQGSYEQYF. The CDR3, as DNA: TGTGCCAGCAGGGTACAGGGATCCTACGAGCAGTACTTC.

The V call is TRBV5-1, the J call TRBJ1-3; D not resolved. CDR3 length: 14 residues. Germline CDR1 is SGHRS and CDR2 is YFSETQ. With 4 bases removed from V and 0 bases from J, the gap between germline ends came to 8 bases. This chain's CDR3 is CASSLGVSGNTIYF. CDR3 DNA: TGCGCCAGCAGCCTGGGAGTCTCTGGAAACACCATATATTTT.